A selection of T cell receptor beta chains follows, all from one sample in a study of CD8 T cells in ankylosing spondylitis. MiXCR, run by TCRdb on the 5' RACE reads, gives a single entry per CDR3 protein. The table has nearly 350,000 distinct CDR3 sequences, approximately 14% seen once. Material for sequencing was blood, either unsorted or a sorted T cell fraction (not recorded which). These receptors all stem from a male donor with ankylosing spondylitis or in good health (not recorded which). Each CDR3 is given with its conserved first and last residue. The D gene is left open where the match is weak. Some rows have no size entry. The others give once, few or many, or a class for an expanded clone.

>many|TRBD2|TRBV4-2|17|TRBJ2-3
TGTGCCAGCAGCCAAGATCTTTTAGCGGGGACCACAGATACGCAGTATTTT
CASSQDLLAGTTDTQYF
>many|.|TRBV12-3/TRBV12-4|11|TRBJ1-3
TGTGCCAGCAGCCTCCGGGACACCATATATTTT
CASSLRDTIYF
>few|.|TRBV10-3|14|TRBJ1-6
TGTGCCATCACAGCAGACATTAATAATTCACCCCTCCACTTT
CAITADINNSPLHF
>.|.|TRBV20-1|15|TRBJ1-2
TGCAGTGCTAGAGATCCGAGGGCCTCTAACTATGGCTACACCTTC
CSARDPRASNYGYTF
>.|.|TRBV7-2|13|TRBJ2-3
TGTGCCAGCAGCTTCAGGTTTCCGGATACGCAGTATTTT
CASSFRFPDTQYF
>few|TRBD1|TRBV20-1|15|TRBJ1-4
TGCAGTGCTAGAATCTCCGGGACAGGGATTGAAAAACTGTTTTTT
CSARISGTGIEKLFF
>.|.|TRBV5-1|14|TRBJ2-2
TGCGCCAGCAGCTTGGTCGCCGGGACCGGGGAGCTGTTTTTT
CASSLVAGTGELFF
>many|TRBD1|TRBV5-1|16|TRBJ2-3
TGCGCCAGCAGCTTGCGGACAGGAGGAAACACAGATACGCAGTATTTT
CASSLRTGGNTDTQYF
>few|TRBD2|TRBV11-2|19|TRBJ2-2
TGTGCCAGCAGCTCCTCCGGGACTAGCGGGGGGGCCAGGAACGGGGAGCTGTTTTTT
CASSSSGTSGGARNGELFF
>few|.|TRBV20-1|15|TRBJ2-1
TGCAGTGCTAGTCGGGGGTCGGGGGTAAACAATGAGCAGTTCTTC
CSASRGSGVNNEQFF
>few|.|TRBV10-2|14|TRBJ1-4
TGCGCCAGCACCTGGACAGCAACTAATGAAAAACTGTTTTTT
CASTWTATNEKLFF
>.|TRBD2|TRBV6-1|15|TRBJ2-7
TGTGCCAGCACCTCCCTGGGGCTAGCGGGAGACGAGCAGTACTTC
CASTSLGLAGDEQYF
>few|.|TRBV20-1|15|TRBJ2-1
TGCAGTGCTAGAGGGCCTCCCGTGGGCTACAATGAGCAGTTCTTC
CSARGPPVGYNEQFF
>.|.|TRBV5-1|15|TRBJ2-1
TGCGCCAGCAGCTTGGCGCCAGGGCGGAATAATGAGCAGTTCTTC
CASSLAPGRNNEQFF
>.|TRBD2|TRBV20-1|14|TRBJ2-3
TGCAGTGCTGGGACTAGCGGGATCGCAGATACGCAGTATTTT
CSAGTSGIADTQYF
>few|.|TRBV15|15|TRBJ2-7
TGTGCCACCAGCAGAGATCCGGGTGTAACCTACGAGCAGTACTTC
CATSRDPGVTYEQYF
>.|.|TRBV12-3/TRBV12-4|13|TRBJ2-7
TGTGCCAGCAGTTGGACGGTGGGCTACGAGCAGTACTTC
CASSWTVGYEQYF
>.|TRBD1|TRBV7-9|15|TRBJ2-5
TGTGCCAGCAGCCTTTCGGGACAGGGTTCCGAGACCCAGTACTTC
CASSLSGQGSETQYF
>few|TRBD1|TRBV7-2|13|TRBJ1-2
TGTGCCAGCAGCTTATACAGGGGCTATGGCTACACCTTC
CASSLYRGYGYTF
>few|.|TRBV12-3/TRBV12-4|16|TRBJ2-1
TGTGCCAGCAGTTTAGTGGTGGACAGAGGTTCGGATGAGCAGTTCTTC
CASSLVVDRGSDEQFF
>few|.|TRBV6-2/TRBV6-3|12|TRBJ2-7
TGTGCCAGCAGTTACGTGGGCTACGAGCAGTACTTC
CASSYVGYEQYF
>.|.|TRBV3-1|15|TRBJ2-4
TGTGCCAGCAGCCTGGGGGGAGTGGCCAAAAACATTCAGTACTTC
CASSLGGVAKNIQYF